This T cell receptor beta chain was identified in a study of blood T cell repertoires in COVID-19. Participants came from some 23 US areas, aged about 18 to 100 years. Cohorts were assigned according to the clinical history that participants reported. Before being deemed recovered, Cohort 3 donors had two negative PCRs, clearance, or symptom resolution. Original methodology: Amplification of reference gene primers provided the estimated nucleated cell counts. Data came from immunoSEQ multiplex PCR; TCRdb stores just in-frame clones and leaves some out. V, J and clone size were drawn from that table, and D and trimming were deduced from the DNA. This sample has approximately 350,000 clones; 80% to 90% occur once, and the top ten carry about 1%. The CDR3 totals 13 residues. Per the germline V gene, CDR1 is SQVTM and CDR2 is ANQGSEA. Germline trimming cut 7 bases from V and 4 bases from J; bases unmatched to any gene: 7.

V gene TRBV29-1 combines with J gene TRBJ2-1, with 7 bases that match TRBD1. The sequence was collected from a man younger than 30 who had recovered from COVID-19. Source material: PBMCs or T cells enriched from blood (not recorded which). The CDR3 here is CSASKTGYNEQFF. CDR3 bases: TGCAGCGCCTCGAAGACAGGGTACAATGAGCAGTTCTTC.